This T cell receptor (beta chain) was captured by sequencing in a study of blood T cell repertoires in COVID-19 (TCRdb year 2020). Study-level background: Samples from collaborators originated in the United States, Italy and Spain and spanned both the acute and convalescent phases of COVID-19. The material from the prospective study consisted of cDNA or gDNA derived from T cells, B-cell-depleted T cells, or PBMCs. Deeply sampled blood TCRbeta repertoires from subjects exposed to, actively infected with, or recovered from COVID-19 were included in the dataset. The repertoires were released in a freely available public database intended as a resource for research on the immune response to SARS-CoV-2. The samples were drawn from the first 160 participants of the ongoing ImmuneRACE study and from 950 to 1,500 subjects provided by 6 global collaborators. The sample metadata nearly always contained a de-identified subject ID, COVID-19 status, age in years and sex. Where HLA class I and class II types were available, the types were taken from metadata supplied by the sample provider, not from assay-based typing. The study at large found these results: The amount of clinical and demographic metadata varied by source and participant and was provided uncurated.

TCRbeta CDR3 regions were amplified from genomic DNA by means of the immunoSEQ Assay, a bias-controlled multiplex PCR. The paper's processing steps were these. Nucleated cell counts per sample were estimated from amplification of reference gene primers within the assay. To quantify the absolute abundance of each unique TCRbeta CDR3 rearrangement, sequence reads were collapsed and filtered. Productive Simpson clonality was computed per sample as the square root of Simpson's diversity index over productive rearrangements. TCRdb took this table from immuneACCESS and kept in-frame rearrangements with V and J called. Such tables lack part of the clones; where checked against another copy, unresolved V genes explain under half of the gap, and the rest is unexplained. V, J and clone size are taken as reported in that table, and D and trimming were inferred from the DNA itself. The sample contains 110,000 or so clones, around 84% of them found a single time. The ten largest clones take up around 3.5% of the sample.

A remark on this clone: What antigen it recognizes has not been identified. No much larger clone exists at a distance of one base, and base qualities are not known.

Including cysteine and phenylalanine, the CDR3 has 17 amino acids. Just the 51-base CDR3 DNA is kept, in frame starting at base 1. Trimming costs V 0 bases and J 4 bases, and their ends lie 21 bases apart. CDR1 and CDR2, per the germline V gene (reference sequence), are GTSNPN and SVGIG. Collaborating institutions collected whole blood in K2EDTA tubes following their own protocols. For TCRbeta analysis, collaborators shipped samples in one of three forms: frozen whole blood, isolated PBMCs, or DNA extracted from either of those sample types. The clonotype originates from a man between 40 and 49 years old with acute or convalescent COVID-19. The specimen sequenced was peripheral blood. This chain joins TRBV30 to TRBJ1-1; a confident D gene designation cannot be given. The bases read TGTGCCTGGAGTGTACCCTGGGTTCTGGGCCCGGTCACTGAAGCTTTCTTT. This sequence encodes CAWSVPWVLGPVTEAFF.